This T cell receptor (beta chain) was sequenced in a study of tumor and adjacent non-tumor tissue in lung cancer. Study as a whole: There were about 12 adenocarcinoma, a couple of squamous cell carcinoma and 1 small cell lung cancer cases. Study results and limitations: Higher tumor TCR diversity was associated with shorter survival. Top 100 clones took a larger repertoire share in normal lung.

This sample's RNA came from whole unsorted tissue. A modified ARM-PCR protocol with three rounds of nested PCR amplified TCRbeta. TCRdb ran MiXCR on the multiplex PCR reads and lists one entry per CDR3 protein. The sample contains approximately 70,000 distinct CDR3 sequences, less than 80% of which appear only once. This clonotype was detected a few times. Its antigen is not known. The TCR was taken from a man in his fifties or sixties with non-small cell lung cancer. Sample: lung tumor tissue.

CDR3 amino acids: CASSQTGGNTEAFF. The CDR3 coding sequence is TGCGCCAGCAGCCAGACAGGTGGGAACACTGAAGCTTTCTTT. The chain carries TRBV5-1 and TRBJ1-1; TRBD1 might be the D (6 bases). Germline values: CDR1 SGHRS, CDR2 YFSETQ. V gave up 4 bases and J gave up 1 base, with 11 bases separating them. CDR3 length: 14 residues. The variable domain in full, completed from reference TRBV5-1 and TRBJ1-1, reads KAGVTQTPRYLIKTRGQQVTLSCSPISGHRSVSWYQQTPGQGLQFLFEYFSETQRNKGNFPGRFSGRQFSNSRSEMNVSTLELGDSALYLCASSQTGGNTEAFFGQGTRLTVV.